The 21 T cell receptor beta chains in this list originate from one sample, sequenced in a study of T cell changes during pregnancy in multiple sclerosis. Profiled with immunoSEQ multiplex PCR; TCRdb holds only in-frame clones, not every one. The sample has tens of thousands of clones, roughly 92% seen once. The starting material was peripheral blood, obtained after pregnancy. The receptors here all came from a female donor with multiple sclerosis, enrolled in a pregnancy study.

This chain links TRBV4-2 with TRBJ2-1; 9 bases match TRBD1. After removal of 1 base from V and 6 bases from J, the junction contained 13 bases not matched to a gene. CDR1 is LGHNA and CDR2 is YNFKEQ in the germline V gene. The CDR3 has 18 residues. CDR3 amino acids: CASSQVAGTGLGGNEQFF. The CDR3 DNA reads TGTGCCAGCAGCCAAGTGGCCGGGACAGGGCTTGGTGGCAATGAGCAGTTCTTC.

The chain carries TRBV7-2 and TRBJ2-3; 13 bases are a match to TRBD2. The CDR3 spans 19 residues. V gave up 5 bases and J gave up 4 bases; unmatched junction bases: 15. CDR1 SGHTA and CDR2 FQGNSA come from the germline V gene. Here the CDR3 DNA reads TGTGCCAGCAGCGCAGCGACTAGCGGGGGGAACAGCATCGCAGATACGCAGTATTTT. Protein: CASSAATSGGNSIADTQYF.

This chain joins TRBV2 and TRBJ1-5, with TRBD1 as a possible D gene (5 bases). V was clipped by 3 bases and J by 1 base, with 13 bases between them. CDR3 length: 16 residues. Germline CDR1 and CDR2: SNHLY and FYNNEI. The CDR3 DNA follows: TGTGCCAGCAGTGAGAGACAGCCCCTGAGCAATCAGCCCCAGCATTTT. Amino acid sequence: CASSERQPLSNQPQHF.

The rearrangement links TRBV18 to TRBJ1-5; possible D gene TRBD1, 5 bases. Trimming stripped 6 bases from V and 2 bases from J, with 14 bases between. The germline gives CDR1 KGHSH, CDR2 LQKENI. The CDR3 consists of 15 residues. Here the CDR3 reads CASSPGPGGNQPQHF. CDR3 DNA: TGTGCCAGCTCGCCGGGACCGGGGGGCAATCAGCCCCAGCATTTT. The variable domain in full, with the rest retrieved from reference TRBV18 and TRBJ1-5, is NAGVMQNPRHLVRRRGQEARLRCSPMKGHSHVYWYRQLPEEGLKFMVYLQKENIIDESGMPKERFSAEFPKEGPSILRIQQVVRGDSAAYFCASSPGPGGNQPQHFGDGTRLSIL.

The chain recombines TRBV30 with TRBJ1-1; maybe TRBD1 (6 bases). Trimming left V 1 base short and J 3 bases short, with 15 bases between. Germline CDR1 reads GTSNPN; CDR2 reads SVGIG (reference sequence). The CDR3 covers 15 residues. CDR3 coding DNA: TGTGCCTGGAGTGGGGGACAAGGGATTCACACTGAAGCTTTCTTT. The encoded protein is CAWSGGQGIHTEAFF.

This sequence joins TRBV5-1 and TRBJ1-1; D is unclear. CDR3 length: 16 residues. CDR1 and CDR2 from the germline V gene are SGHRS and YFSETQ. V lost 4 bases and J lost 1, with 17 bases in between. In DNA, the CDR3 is TGCGCCAGCAGCATTGGACGGACTGGGGAGAACACTGAAGCTTTCTTT. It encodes CASSIGRTGENTEAFF.

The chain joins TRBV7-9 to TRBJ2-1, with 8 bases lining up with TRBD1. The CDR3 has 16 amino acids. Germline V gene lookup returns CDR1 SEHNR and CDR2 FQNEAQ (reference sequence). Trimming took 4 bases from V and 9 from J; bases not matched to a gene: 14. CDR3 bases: TGTGCCAGCAGCTCCAAACAGGGGGTCTTTATCTCTGAGCAGTTCTTC. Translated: CASSSKQGVFISEQFF.

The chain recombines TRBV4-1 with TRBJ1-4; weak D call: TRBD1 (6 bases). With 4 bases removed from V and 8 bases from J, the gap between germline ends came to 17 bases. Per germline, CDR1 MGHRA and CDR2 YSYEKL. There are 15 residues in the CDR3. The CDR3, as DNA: TGCGCCAGCAGCCTTACGGGGGGGGCCGGCGAAAAACTGTTTTTT. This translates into CASSLTGGAGEKLFF.

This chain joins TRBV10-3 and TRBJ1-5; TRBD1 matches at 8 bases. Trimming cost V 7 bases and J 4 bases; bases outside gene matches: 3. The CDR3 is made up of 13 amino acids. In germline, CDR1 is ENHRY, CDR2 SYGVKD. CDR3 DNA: TGTGCCATCAAACAGGGGGTAAATCAGCCCCAGCATTTT. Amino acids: CAIKQGVNQPQHF.

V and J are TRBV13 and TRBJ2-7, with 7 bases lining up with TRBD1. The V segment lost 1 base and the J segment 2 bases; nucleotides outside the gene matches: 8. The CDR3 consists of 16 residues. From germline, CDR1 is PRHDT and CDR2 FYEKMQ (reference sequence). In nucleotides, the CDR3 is TGTGCCAGCAGCTTAGCCAGGGGACAGAAAACCTACGAGCAGTACTTC. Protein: CASSLARGQKTYEQYF. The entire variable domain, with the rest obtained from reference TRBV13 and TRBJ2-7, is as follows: AAGVIQSPRHLIKEKRETATLKCYPIPRHDTVYWYQQGPGQDPQFLISFYEKMQSDKGSIPDRFSAQQFSDYHSELNMSSLELGDSALYFCASSLARGQKTYEQYFGPGTRLTVT.

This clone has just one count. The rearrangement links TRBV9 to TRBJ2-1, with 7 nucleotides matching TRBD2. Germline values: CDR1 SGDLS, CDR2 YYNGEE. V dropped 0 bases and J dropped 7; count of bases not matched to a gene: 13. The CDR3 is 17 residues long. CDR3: CASSVERLREKRNEQFF. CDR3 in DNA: TGTGCCAGCAGCGTAGAACGGTTGCGGGAGAAGAGAAATGAGCAGTTCTTC.

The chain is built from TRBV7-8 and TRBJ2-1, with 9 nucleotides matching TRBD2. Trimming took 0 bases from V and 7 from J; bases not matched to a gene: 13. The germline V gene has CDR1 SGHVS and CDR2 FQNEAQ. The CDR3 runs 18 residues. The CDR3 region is CASSLASSGGQRRNEQFF. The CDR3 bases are TGTGCCAGCAGCTTAGCGTCCAGCGGGGGGCAGAGACGGAATGAGCAGTTCTTC.

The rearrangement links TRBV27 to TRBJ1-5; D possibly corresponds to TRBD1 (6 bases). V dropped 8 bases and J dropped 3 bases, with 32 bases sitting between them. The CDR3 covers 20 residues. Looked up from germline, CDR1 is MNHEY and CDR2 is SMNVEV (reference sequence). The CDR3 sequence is CASALITGTQRGAPNQPQHF. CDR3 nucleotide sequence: TGTGCCAGCGCCCTCATAACCGGGACACAAAGGGGTGCCCCCAATCAGCCCCAGCATTTT.

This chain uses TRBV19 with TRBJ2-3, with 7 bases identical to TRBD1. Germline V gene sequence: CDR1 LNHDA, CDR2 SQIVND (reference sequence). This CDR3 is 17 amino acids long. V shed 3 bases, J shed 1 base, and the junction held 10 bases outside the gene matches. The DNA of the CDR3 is TGTGCCAGTAGTATTTTCCTAGGACAGGACCGCACAGATACGCAGTATTTT. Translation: CASSIFLGQDRTDTQYF.

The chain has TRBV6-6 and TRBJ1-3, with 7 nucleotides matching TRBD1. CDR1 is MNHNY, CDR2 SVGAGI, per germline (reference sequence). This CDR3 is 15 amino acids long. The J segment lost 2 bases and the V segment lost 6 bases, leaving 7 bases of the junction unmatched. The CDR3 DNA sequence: TGTGCCAGCAGATCCACAGGGGCGGCTGGAAACACCATATATTTT. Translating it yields CASRSTGAAGNTIYF.

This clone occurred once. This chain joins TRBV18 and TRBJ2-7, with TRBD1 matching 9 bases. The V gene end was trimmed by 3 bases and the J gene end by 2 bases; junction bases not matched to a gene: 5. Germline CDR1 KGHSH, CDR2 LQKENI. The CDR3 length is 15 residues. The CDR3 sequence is CASSPLGQGPYEQYF. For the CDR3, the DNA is TGTGCCAGCTCACCGTTGGGACAGGGCCCCTACGAGCAGTACTTC.

CDR3 amino acids: CAWSVVYYEQYF. The DNA for the CDR3 is TGTGCCTGGAGTGTTGTATACTACGAGCAGTACTTC. V is TRBV30 and J is TRBJ2-7; D gene ambiguous. The CDR3 consists of 12 residues. From germline, CDR1 is GTSNPN and CDR2 SVGIG (reference sequence). V was shortened by 0 bases and J by 3 bases, with 6 bases between the two germline ends.

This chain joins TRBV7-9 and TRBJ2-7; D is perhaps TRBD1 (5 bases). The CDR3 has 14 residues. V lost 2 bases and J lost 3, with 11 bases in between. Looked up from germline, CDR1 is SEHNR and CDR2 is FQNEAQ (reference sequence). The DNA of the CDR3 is TGTGCCAGCAGCTTACAGGGTTTCGTCTACGAGCAGTACTTC. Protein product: CASSLQGFVYEQYF.

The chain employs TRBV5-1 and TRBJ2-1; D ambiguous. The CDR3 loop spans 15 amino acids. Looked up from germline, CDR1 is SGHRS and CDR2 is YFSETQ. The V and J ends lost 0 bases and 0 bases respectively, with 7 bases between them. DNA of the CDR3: TGCGCCAGCAGCTTGGTAGAGAGCTCCTACAATGAGCAGTTCTTC. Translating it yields CASSLVESSYNEQFF. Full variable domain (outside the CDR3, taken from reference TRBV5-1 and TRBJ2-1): KAGVTQTPRYLIKTRGQQVTLSCSPISGHRSVSWYQQTPGQGLQFLFEYFSETQRNKGNFPGRFSGRQFSNSRSEMNVSTLELGDSALYLCASSLVESSYNEQFFGPGTRLTVL.

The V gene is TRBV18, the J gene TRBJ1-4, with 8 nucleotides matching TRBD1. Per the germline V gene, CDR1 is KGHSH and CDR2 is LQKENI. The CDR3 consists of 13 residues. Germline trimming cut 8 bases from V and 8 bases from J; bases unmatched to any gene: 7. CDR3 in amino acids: CASTGQGREKLFF. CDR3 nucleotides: TGTGCCAGCACAGGACAGGGAAGAGAAAAACTGTTTTTT.

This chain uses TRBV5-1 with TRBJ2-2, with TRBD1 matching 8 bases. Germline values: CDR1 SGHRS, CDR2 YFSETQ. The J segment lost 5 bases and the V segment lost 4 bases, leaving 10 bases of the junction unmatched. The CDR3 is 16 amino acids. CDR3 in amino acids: CASSPDRGRGTGELFF. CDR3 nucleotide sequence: TGCGCCAGCAGCCCTGACAGGGGAAGAGGGACCGGGGAGCTGTTTTTT.